The 9 T cell receptor beta chains given below trace back to one sample, sequenced in a study of cytomegalovirus exposure and HLA in healthy donors. In the PCR, 60 Vbeta and 13 Jbeta primers were used. Repertoires were generated with immunoSEQ multiplex PCR, while TCRdb's copy carries only in-frame clones and drops some. The data hold about 150,000 clones, with around 83% observed a single time. The sample taken for sequencing was PBMCs. These receptors originate from a woman between 18 and 29 years old in good health and CMV-seronegative.

This rearrangement joins TRBV7-8 to TRBJ2-2, with 9 bases aligning to TRBD1. V lost 8 bases, J lost 7 bases, and 14 bases stayed unmatched. Per germline, CDR1 SGHVS and CDR2 FQNEAQ. The CDR3 loop spans 16 amino acids. The CDR3 nucleotides read TGTGCCAGCTCCGCTATAGGACAGGGGAGTATCGGGGAGCTGTTTTTT. Residues: CASSAIGQGSIGELFF.

The J gene is TRBJ1-6, the V gene TRBV28; 10 bases are a match to TRBD1. This CDR3 comprises 15 residues. The V and J ends lost 10 bases and 7 bases, in that order; junction bases with no gene match: 10. Germline CDR1 reads MDHEN; CDR2 reads SYDVKM. This chain's CDR3 is CATRPMGQGNSPLHF. The CDR3 nucleotides are TGTGCCACAAGACCTATGGGACAGGGGAATTCACCCCTCCACTTT.

The chain links TRBV4-1 to TRBJ2-2, with D tentatively TRBD2 (6 bases). Between the trimmed V and J ends, which lost 1 base and 1 base, there was a span of 16 bases. The CDR3 sequence is 18 residues long. Germline loops: CDR1 MGHRA, CDR2 YSYEKL. DNA for the CDR3: TGCGCCAGCAGCCAAGGGCGGGCGTTGCGGGGGAACACCGGGGAGCTGTTTTTT. Translating gives CASSQGRALRGNTGELFF.

The rearrangement joins TRBV9 to TRBJ1-2; possibly TRBD1 for D (5 bases). This CDR3 is 14 amino acids long. Per germline, CDR1 SGDLS and CDR2 YYNGEE. Trimming removed 3 bases at V and 4 bases at J, with 13 bases between. CDR3 protein: CASSGEGRIYGYTF. The CDR3 DNA sequence: TGTGCCAGCAGCGGGGAGGGACGGATCTATGGCTACACCTTC.

V and J are TRBV2 and TRBJ2-7; D ambiguous. The germline V and J ends were trimmed by 8 bases and 0 bases, with 14 bases remaining between them. This CDR3 spans 14 amino acids. Germline V lookup: CDR1 SNHLY, CDR2 FYNNEI. The CDR3 sequence: CASSPRKNSYEQYF. The CDR3 coding sequence is TGTGCCAGCTCTCCGCGGAAAAACTCCTACGAGCAGTACTTC.

The chain uses TRBV12-5 and TRBJ1-2, with D perhaps TRBD1 (5 bases). The CDR3 is made up of 13 amino acids. Germline V gene sequence: CDR1 LGHNT, CDR2 FRNRAP. V was trimmed by 5 bases and J by 5 bases, leaving 12 bases between them. The chain's CDR3 is CASGGGVSYGYTF. As DNA, the CDR3 is TGTGCTAGTGGTGGAGGGGTGTCTTATGGCTACACCTTC.

The J gene is TRBJ2-1, the V gene TRBV6-1, with 7 positions matching TRBD1. CDR3 length equals 14 residues. The junction had 5 bases not matched to a gene; V was cut back by 6 bases and J by 3 bases. CDR1 is MNHNS, CDR2 SASEGT, per germline. In DNA form, the CDR3 reads TGTGCCAGCAGGGTCCGGGACAGCTACAATGAGCAGTTCTTC. It yields the protein CASRVRDSYNEQFF.

The chain joins TRBV5-6 to TRBJ1-2, with D maybe TRBD1 (6 bases). This CDR3 is 14 amino acids long. V lost 2 bases and J lost 0, with 8 bases in between. Germline V gives CDR1 SGHDT, CDR2 YYEEEE. The CDR3 sequence: CASSFTGTNYGYTF. CDR3 bases: TGTGCCAGCAGCTTTACAGGGACTAACTATGGCTACACCTTC.

J is TRBJ1-1 and V is TRBV20-1; D gene unclear. The CDR3 loop spans 11 amino acids. CDR1 is DFQATT, CDR2 SNEGSKA, per germline (reference sequence). Trimming removed 6 bases at V and 8 bases at J, with 13 bases between. The CDR3 is CSAPVGVEAFF. CDR3 DNA sequence: TGCAGTGCCCCCGTTGGAGTAGAAGCTTTCTTT.